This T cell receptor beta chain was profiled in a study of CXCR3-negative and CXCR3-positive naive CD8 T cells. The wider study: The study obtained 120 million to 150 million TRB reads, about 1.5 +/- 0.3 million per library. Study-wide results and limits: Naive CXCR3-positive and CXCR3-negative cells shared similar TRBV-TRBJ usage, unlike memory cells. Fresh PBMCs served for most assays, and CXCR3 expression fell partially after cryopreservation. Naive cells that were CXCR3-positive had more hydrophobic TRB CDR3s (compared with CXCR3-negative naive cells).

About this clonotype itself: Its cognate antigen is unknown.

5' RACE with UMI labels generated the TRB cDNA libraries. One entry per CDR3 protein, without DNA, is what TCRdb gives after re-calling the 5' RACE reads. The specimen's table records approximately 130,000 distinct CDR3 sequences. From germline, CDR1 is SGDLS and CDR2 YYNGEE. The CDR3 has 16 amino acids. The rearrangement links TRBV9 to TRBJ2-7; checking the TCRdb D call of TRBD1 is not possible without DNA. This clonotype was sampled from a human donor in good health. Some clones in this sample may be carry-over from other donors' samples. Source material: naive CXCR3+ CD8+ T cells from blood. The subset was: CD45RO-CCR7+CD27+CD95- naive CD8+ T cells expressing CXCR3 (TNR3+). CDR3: CASSAAGGALGYEQYF.